This T cell receptor (beta chain) was recorded in a study of T cell responses to AZD1222 COVID-19 vaccine. General study findings and limits: Sampling captured repertoires only after the peak T cell response. Close to half of spike-specific TCRs reportedly recognize unmutated variant regions.

Assay used: immunoSEQ multiplex PCR; TCRdb lists only in-frame clones, some missing. The table has some 150,000 clones, 90% to 95% seen once. This CDR3 comprises 15 residues. J lost 2 bases, V lost 6 bases, and 9 bases had no gene match. The germline V gene has CDR1 SQVTM and CDR2 ANQGSEA. Concerning this clone itself: Its antigen is undetermined.

This TCR was sampled from an adult who received the AZD1222 COVID-19 vaccine. The chain uses TRBV29-1 and TRBJ2-1, with 8 bases matching TRBD2. Specimen: peripheral blood, collected 28 days after the second AZD1222 dose. CDR3 coding DNA: TGCAGCGTGGGGGGAGCGGGAGTCCCCTACAATGAGCAGTTCTTC. Its protein is CSVGGAGVPYNEQFF.